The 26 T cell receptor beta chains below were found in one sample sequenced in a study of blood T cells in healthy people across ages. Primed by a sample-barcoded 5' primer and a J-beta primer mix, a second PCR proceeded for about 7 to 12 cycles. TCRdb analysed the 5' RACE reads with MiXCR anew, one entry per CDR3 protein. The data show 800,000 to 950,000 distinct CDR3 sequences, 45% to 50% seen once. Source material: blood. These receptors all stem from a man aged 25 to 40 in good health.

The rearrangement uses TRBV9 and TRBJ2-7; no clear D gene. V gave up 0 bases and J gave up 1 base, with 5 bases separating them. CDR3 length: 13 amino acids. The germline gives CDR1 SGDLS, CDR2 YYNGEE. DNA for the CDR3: TGTGCCAGCAGCGTAGCCGAATCCTACGAGCAGTACTTC. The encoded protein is CASSVAESYEQYF. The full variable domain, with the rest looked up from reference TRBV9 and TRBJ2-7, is DSGVTQTPKHLITATGQRVTLRCSPRSGDLSVYWYQQSLDQGLQFLIQYYNGEERAKGNILERFSAQQFPDLHSELNLSSLELGDSALYFCASSVAESYEQYFGPGTRLTVT.

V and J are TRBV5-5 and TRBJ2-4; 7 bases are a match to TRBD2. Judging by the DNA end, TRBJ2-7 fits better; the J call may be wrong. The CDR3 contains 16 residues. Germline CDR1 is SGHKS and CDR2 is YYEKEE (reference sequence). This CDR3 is CASSRPEGLAAYEQYF. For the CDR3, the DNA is TGTGCCAGCAGCCGTCCTGAGGGGCTAGCGGCCTACGAGCAGTACTTC.

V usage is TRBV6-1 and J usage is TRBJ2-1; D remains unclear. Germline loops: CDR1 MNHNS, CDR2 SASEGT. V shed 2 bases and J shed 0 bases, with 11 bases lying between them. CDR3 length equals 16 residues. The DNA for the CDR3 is TGTGCCAGCAGTGAATCGGCAGTTATCTCCTACAATGAGCAGTTCTTC. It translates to CASSESAVISYNEQFF.

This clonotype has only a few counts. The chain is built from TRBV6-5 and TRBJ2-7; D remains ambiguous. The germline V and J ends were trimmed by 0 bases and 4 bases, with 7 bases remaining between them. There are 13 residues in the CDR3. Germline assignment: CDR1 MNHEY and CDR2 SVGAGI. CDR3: CASSYSGPYEQYF. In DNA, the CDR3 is TGTGCCAGCAGTTACTCCGGCCCGTACGAGCAGTACTTC.

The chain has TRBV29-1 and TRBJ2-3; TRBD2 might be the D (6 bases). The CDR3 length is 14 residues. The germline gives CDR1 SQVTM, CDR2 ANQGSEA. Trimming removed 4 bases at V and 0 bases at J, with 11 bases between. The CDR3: CSVVVRGSTDTQYF. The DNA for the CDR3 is TGCAGCGTTGTCGTGCGGGGAAGCACAGATACGCAGTATTTT.

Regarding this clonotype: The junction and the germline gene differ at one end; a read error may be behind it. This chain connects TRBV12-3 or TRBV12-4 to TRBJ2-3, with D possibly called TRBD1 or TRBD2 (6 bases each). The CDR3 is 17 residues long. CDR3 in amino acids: CASSNGRLRGRTDAQYF. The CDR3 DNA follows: TGTGCCAGCTCCAACGGGCGTCTGCGGGGTAGGACAGATGCGCAATATTTT.

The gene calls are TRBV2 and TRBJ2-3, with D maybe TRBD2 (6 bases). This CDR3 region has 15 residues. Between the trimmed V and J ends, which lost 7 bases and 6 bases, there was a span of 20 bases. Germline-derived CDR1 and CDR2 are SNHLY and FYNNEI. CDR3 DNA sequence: TGTGCCAGCACCGGGACTCCCAGGCCCGGGGATACGCAGTATTTT. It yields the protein CASTGTPRPGDTQYF.

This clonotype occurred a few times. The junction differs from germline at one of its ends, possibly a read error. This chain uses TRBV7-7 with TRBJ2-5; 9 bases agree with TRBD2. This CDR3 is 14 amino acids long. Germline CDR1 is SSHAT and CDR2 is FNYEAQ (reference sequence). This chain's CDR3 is CASSQAGGGETQYF. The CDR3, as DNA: TGTGCTAGCAGTCAAGCGGGGGGCGGAGAGACCCAGTACTTC.

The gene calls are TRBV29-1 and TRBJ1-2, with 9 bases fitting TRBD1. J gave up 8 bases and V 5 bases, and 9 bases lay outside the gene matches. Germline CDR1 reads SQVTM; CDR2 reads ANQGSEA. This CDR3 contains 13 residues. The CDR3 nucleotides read TGCAGCGTTCAAGGGGACAGGGCTATGGGCTACACCTTC. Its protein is CSVQGDRAMGYTF.

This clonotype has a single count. As DNA, the CDR3 is TGTGCCAGCAGCTTACCCTCGTGGGCCTCCTACGAGCAGTACTTC. Protein: CASSLPSWASYEQYF. This sequence joins TRBV7-2 and TRBJ2-7; D unresolved. Germline V lookup: CDR1 SGHTA, CDR2 FQGNSA. Trimming pared 2 bases from V and 0 bases from J, leaving 11 bases between. The CDR3 runs to 15 residues.

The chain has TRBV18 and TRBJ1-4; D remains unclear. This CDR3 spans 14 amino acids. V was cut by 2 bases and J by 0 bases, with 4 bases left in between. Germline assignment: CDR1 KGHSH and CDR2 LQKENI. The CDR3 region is CASSPGSTNEKLFF. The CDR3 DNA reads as TGTGCCAGCTCACCAGGGTCAACTAATGAAAAACTGTTTTTT. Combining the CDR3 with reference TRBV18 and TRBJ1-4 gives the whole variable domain NAGVMQNPRHLVRRRGQEARLRCSPMKGHSHVYWYRQLPEEGLKFMVYLQKENIIDESGMPKERFSAEFPKEGPSILRIQQVVRGDSAAYFCASSPGSTNEKLFFGSGTQLSVL.

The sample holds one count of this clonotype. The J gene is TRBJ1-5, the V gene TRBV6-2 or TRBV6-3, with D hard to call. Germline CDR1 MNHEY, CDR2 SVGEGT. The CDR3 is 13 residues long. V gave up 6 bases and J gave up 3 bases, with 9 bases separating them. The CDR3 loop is CASSYAINQPQHF. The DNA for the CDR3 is TGTGCCAGCAGCTACGCCATCAATCAGCCCCAGCATTTT.

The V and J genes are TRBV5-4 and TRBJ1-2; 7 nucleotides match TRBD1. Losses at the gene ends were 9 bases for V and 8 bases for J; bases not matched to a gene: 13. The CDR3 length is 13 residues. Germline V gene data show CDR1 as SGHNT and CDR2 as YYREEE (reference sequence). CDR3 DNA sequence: TGTGCCACCCGGACAGGCGGCCGAATAGGCTACACCTTC. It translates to CATRTGGRIGYTF.

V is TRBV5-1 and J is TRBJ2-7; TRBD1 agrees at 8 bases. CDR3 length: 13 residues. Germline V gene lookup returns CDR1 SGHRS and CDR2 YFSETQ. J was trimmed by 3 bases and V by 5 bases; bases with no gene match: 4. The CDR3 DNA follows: TGCGCCAGCAGATCCGGACAGGGCTACGAGCAGTACTTC. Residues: CASRSGQGYEQYF.

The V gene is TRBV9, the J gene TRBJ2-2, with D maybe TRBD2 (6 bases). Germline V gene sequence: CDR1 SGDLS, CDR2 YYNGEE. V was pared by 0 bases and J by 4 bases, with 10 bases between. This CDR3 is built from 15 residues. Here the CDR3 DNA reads TGTGCCAGCAGCGTAGGGGGGGTAGGCACCGGGGAGCTGTTTTTT. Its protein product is CASSVGGVGTGELFF.

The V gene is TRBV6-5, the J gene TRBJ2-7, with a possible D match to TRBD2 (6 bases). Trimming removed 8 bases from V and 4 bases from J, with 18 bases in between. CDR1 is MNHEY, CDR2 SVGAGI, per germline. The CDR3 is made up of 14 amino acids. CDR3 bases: TGTGCCAGCTACAGCGGGCCGGGCCAATACGAGCAGTACTTC. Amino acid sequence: CASYSGPGQYEQYF.

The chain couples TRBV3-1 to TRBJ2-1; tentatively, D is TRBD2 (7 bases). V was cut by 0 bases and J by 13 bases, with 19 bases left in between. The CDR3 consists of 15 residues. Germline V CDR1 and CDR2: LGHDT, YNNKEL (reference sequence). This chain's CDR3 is CASSQDGLVGGIQFF. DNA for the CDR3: TGTGCCAGCAGCCAAGACGGACTAGTGGGGGGCATTCAGTTCTTC.

CDR3 protein: CATAVGTSGLNEQFF. The CDR3 DNA reads TGTGCCACCGCAGTCGGGACTAGCGGGCTCAATGAGCAGTTCTTC. The chain couples TRBV10-3 to TRBJ2-1; 12 nucleotides match TRBD2. J lost 6 bases, V lost 10 bases, and 10 bases had no gene match. The CDR3 totals 15 residues. Germline V lookup: CDR1 ENHRY, CDR2 SYGVKD.

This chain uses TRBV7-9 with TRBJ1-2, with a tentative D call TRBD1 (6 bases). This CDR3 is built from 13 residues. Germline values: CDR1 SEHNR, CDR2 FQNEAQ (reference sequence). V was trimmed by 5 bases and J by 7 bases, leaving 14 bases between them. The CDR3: CASSLEGGLGYTF. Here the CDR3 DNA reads TGTGCCAGCAGCCTAGAGGGGGGACTTGGCTACACCTTC.

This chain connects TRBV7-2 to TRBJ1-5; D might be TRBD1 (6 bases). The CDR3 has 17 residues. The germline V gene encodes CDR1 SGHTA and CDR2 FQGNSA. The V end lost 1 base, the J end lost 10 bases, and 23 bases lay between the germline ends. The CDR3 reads CASSLEGGSGTISPQHF. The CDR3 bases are TGTGCCAGCAGCTTAGAGGGGGGCAGTGGGACAATCAGCCCCCAGCATTTT.

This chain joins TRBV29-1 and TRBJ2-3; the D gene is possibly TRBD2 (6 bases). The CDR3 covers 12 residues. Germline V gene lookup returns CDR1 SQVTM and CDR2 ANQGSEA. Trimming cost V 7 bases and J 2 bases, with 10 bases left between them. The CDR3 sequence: CSAWGDTDTQYF. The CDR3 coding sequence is TGCAGCGCTTGGGGGGACACAGATACGCAGTATTTT.

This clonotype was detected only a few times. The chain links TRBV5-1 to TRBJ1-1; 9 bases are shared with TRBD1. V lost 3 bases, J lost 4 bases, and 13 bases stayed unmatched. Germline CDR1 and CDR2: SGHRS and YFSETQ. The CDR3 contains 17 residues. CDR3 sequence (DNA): TGCGCCAGCAGCTCCCCACGGGACAGGGTGCGTGGCACTGAAGCTTTCTTT. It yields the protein CASSSPRDRVRGTEAFF.

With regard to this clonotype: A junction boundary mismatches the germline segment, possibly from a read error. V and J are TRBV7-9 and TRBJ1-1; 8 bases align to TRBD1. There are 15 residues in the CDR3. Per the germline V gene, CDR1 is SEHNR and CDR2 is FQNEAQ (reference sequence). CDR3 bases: TGTGCCAGCAGCCGCGACAGGGGTTCGTACACTGAGGCTTTCTTT. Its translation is CASSRDRGSYTEAFF.

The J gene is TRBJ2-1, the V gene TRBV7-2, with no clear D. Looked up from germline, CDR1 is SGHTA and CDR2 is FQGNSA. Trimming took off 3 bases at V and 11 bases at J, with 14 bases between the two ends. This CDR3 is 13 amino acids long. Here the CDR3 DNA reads TGTGCCAGCAGCTTCGCGGCAGAAGGTAAGCAGTTCTTC. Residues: CASSFAAEGKQFF.

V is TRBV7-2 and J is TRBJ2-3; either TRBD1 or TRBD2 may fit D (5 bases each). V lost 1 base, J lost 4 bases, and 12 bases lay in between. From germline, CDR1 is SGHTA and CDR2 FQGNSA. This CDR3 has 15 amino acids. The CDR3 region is CASSLGGTGADTQYF. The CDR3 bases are TGTGCCAGCAGCTTAGGAGGGACCGGGGCAGATACGCAGTATTTT. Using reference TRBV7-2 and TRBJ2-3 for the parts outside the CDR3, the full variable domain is GAGVSQSPSNKVTEKGKDVELRCDPISGHTALYWYRQSLGQGLEFLIYFQGNSAPDKSGLPSDRFSAERTGGSVSTLTIQRTQQEDSAVYLCASSLGGTGADTQYFGPGTRLTVL.

The CDR3 spells CASSVGTCEQYF. CDR3 nucleotides: TGTGCCAGCAGTGTGGGGACTTGCGAGCAGTACTTC. The gene calls are TRBV6-4 and TRBJ2-7, with D perhaps matching TRBD2 (6 bases). The CDR3 contains 12 residues. Germline assignment: CDR1 MRHNA and CDR2 SNTAGT. V was cut by 4 bases and J by 6 bases, with 10 bases left in between.